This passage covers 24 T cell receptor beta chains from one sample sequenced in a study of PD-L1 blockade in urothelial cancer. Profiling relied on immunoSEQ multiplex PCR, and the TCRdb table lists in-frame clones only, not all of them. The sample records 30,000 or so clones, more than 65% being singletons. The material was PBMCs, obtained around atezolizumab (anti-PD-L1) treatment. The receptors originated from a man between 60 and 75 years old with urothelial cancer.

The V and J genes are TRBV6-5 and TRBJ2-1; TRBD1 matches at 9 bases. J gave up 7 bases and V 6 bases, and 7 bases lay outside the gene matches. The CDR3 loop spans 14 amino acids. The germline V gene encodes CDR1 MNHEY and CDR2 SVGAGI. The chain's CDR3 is CASRPGTGWNEQFF. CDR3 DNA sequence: TGTGCCAGCAGACCCGGGACAGGGTGGAATGAGCAGTTCTTC.

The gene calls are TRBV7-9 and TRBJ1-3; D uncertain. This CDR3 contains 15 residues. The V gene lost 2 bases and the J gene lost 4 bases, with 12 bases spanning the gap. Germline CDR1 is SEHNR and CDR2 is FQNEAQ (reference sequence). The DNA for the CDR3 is TGTGCCAGCAGCTTAAGTGTCCCAGTCGGAAACACCATATATTTT. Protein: CASSLSVPVGNTIYF.

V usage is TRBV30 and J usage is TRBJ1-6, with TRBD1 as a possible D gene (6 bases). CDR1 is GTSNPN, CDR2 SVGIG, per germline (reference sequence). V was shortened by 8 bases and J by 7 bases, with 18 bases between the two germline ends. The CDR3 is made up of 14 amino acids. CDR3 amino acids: CAGTPGTFNSPLHF. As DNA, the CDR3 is TGTGCCGGAACGCCCGGGACATTCAATTCACCCCTCCACTTT.

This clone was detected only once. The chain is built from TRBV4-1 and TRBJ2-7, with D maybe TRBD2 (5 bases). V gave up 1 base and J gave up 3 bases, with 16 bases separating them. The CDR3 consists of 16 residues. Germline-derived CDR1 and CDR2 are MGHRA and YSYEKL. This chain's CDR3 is CASSQGYEGGFYEQYF. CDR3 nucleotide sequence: TGCGCCAGCAGCCAAGGGTACGAGGGTGGGTTCTACGAGCAGTACTTC.

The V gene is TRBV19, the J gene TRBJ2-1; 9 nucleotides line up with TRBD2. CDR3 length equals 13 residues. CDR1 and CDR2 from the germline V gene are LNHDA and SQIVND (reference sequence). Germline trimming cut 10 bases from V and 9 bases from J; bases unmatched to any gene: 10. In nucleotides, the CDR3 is TGTGCCACCAAGGGCCTAGCGGGGCTTGAGCAGTTCTTC. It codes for CATKGLAGLEQFF.

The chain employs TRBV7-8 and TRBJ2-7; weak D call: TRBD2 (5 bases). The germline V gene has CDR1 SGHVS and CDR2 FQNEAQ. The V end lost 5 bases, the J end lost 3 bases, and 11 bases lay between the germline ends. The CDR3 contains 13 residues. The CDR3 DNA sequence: TGTGCCAGCAGCCCCGGACTTGACTACGAGCAGTACTTC. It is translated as CASSPGLDYEQYF.

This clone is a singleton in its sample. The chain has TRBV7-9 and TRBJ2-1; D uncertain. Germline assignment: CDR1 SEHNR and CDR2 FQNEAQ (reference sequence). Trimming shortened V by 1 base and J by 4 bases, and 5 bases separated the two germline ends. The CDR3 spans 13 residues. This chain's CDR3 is CASSLVSYNEQFF. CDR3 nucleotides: TGTGCCAGCAGCTTAGTCAGTTACAATGAGCAGTTCTTC. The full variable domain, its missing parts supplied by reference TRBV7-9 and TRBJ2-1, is DTGVSQNPRHKITKRGQNVTFRCDPISEHNRLYWYRQTLGQGPEFLTYFQNEAQLEKSRLLSDRFSAERPKGSFSTLEIQRTEQGDSAMYLCASSLVSYNEQFFGPGTRLTVL.

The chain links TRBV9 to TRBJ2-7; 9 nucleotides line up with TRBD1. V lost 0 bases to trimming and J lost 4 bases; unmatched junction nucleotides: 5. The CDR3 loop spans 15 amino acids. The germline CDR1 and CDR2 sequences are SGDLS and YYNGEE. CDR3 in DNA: TGTGCCAGCAGCGTAGGGGGACAGGGCGGTTACGAGCAGTACTTC. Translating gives CASSVGGQGGYEQYF.

The CDR3 loop is CASSLVSLAGTNTGELFF. CDR3 bases: TGTGCCAGCAGCTTAGTATCCCTAGCGGGAACGAACACCGGGGAGCTGTTTTTT. The gene calls are TRBV11-2 and TRBJ2-2; TRBD2 agrees at 9 bases. J lost 0 bases, V lost 1 base, and 6 bases had no gene match. Germline assignment: CDR1 SGHAT and CDR2 FQNNGV. CDR3 length equals 18 residues.

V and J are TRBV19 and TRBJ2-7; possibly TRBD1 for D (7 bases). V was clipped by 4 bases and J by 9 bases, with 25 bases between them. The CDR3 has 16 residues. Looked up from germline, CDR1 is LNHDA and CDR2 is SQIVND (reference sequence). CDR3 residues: CASSTLRGQPMGGQYF. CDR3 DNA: TGTGCCAGTAGTACCCTAAGGGGACAGCCGATGGGAGGGCAGTACTTC.

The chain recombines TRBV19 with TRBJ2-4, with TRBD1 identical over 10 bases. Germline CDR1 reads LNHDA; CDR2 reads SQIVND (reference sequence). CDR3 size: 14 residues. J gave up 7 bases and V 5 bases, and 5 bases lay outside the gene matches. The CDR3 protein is CASSQRQGANIQYF. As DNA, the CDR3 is TGTGCCAGTAGTCAACGACAGGGGGCGAACATTCAGTACTTC.

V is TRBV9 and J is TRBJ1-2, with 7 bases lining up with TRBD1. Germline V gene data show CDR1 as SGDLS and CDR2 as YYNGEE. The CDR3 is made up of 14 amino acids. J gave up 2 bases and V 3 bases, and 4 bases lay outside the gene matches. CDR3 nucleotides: TGTGCCAGCAGCGGACGGACAGGAAACTATGGCTACACCTTC. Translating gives CASSGRTGNYGYTF.

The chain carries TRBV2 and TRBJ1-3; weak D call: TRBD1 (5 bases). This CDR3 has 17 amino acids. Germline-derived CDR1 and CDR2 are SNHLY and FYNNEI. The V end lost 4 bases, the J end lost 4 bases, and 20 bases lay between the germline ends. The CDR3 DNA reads TGTGCCAGCAGTGGCTGGAGTCAGGGATCTCTGGGAAACACCATATATTTT. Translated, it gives CASSGWSQGSLGNTIYF.

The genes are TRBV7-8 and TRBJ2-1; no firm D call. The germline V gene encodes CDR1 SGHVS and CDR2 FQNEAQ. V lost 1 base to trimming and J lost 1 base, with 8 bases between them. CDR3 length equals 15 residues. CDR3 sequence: CASSLEQYSYNEQFF. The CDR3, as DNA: TGTGCCAGCAGCTTAGAACAGTATTCCTACAATGAGCAGTTCTTC. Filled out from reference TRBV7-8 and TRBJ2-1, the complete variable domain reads GAGVSQSPRYKVAKRGQDVALRCDPISGHVSLFWYQQALGQGPEFLTYFQNEAQLDKSGLPSDRFFAERPEGSVSTLKIQRTQQEDSAVYLCASSLEQYSYNEQFFGPGTRLTVL.

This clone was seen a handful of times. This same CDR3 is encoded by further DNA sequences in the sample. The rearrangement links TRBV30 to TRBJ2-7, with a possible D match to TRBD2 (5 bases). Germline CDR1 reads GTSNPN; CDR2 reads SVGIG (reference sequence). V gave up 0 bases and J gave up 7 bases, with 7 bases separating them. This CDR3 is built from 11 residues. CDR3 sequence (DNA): TGTGCCTGGAGTGTCAGGAGGGAGCAGTACTTC. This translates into CAWSVRREQYF.

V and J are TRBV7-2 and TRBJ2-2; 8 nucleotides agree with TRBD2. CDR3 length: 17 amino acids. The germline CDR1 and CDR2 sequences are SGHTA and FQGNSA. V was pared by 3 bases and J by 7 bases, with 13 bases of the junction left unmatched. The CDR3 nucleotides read TGTGCCAGCAGCTTGGAACGAGCGGGGGTGTTTAACGGGGAGCTGTTTTTT. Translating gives CASSLERAGVFNGELFF.

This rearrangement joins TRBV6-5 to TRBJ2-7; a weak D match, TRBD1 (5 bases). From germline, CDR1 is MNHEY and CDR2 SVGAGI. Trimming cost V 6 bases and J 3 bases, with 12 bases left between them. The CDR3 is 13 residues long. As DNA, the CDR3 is TGTGCCAGCAGACCAGACAGTAGCTACGAGCAGTACTTC. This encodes CASRPDSSYEQYF.

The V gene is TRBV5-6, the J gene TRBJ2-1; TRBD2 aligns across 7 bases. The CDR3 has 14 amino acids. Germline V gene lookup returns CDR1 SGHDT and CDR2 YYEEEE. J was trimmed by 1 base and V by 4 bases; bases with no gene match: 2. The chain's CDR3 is CASSGGSSYNEQFF. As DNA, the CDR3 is TGTGCCAGCAGCGGCGGGAGTTCCTACAATGAGCAGTTCTTC. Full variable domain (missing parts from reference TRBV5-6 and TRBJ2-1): DAGVTQSPTHLIKTRGQQVTLRCSPKSGHDTVSWYQQALGQGPQFIFQYYEEEERQRGNFPDRFSGHQFPNYSSELNVNALLLGDSALYLCASSGGSSYNEQFFGPGTRLTVL.

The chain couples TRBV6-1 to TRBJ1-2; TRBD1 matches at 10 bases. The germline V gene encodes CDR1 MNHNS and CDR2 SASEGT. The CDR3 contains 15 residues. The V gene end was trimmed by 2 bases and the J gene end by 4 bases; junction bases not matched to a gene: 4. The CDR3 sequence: CASSEQGTGVYGYTF. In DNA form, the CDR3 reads TGTGCCAGCAGTGAACAGGGGACAGGGGTCTATGGCTACACCTTC.

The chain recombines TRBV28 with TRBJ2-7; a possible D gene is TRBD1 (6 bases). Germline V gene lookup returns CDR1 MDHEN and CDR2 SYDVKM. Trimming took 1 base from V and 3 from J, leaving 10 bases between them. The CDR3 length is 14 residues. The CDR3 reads CASSLSGAYYEQYF. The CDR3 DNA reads TGTGCCAGCAGTTTATCAGGGGCTTACTACGAGCAGTACTTC.

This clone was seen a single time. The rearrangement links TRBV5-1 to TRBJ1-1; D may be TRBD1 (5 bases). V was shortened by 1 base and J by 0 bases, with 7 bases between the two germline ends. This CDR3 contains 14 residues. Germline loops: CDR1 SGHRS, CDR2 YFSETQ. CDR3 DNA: TGCGCCAGCAGCTTGAGACAGCTGAACACTGAAGCTTTCTTT. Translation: CASSLRQLNTEAFF. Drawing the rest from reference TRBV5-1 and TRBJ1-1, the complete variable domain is KAGVTQTPRYLIKTRGQQVTLSCSPISGHRSVSWYQQTPGQGLQFLFEYFSETQRNKGNFPGRFSGRQFSNSRSEMNVSTLELGDSALYLCASSLRQLNTEAFFGQGTRLTVV.

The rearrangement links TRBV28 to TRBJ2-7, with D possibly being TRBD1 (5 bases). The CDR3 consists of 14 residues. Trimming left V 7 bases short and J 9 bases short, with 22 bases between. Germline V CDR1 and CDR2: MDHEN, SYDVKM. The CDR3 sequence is CASTRIGALTRQYF. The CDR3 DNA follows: TGTGCCAGCACCCGGATAGGGGCCTTAACGAGGCAGTACTTC.

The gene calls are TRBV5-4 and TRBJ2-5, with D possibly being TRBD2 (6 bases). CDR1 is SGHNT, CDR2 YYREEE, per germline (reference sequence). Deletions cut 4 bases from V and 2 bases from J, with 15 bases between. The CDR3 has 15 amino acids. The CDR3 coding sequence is TGTGCCAGCAGCGTTACTAGCCGAGCGCAAGAGACCCAGTACTTC. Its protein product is CASSVTSRAQETQYF.

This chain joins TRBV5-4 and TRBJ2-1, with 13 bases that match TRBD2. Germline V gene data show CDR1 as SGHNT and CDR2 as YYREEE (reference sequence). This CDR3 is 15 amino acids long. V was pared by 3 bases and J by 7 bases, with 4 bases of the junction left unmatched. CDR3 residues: CASSSGLAGYNEQFF. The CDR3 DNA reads TGTGCCAGCAGCTCGGGACTAGCGGGATATAATGAGCAGTTCTTC.